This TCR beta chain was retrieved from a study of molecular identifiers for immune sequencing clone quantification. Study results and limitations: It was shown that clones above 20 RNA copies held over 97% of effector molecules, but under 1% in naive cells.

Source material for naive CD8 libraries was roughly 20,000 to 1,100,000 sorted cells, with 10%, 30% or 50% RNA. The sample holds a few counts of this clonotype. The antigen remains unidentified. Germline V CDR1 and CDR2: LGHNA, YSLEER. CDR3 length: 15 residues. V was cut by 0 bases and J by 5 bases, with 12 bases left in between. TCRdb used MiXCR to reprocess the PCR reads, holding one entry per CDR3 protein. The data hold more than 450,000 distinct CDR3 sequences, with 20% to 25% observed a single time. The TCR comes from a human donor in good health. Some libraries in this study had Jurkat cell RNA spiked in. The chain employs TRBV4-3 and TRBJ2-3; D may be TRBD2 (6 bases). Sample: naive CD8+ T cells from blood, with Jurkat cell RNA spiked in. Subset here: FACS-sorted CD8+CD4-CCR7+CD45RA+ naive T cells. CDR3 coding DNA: TGCGCCAGCAGCCAAGAGGCGCGGGGCCTAGATACGCAGTATTTT. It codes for CASSQEARGLDTQYF.